Listed here is a single TCR beta chain. Germline V gene lookup returns CDR1 MNHEY and CDR2 SMNVEV (reference sequence). Trimming removed 2 bases from V and 2 bases from J, with 10 bases in between. This CDR3 region has 16 residues. The record originates from a study of identical twins. TCRdb reprocessed the 5' RACE reads via MiXCR and lists one record per CDR3 protein. Of about 790,000 distinct CDR3 sequences listed, 15% to 20% are singletons. A further study also used this sample, focusing on T cells expressing NK-cell markers.

The clonotype originates from a woman under 30 in good health. Sequencing input: PBMCs. This chain joins TRBV27 and TRBJ2-6, with D possibly TRBD2 on 5 matching bases. CDR3 loop: CASSLTGVAGANVLTF. The CDR3 DNA follows: TGTGCCAGCAGTTTAACCGGGGTAGCTGGGGCCAACGTCCTGACTTTC. Combining the CDR3 with reference TRBV27 and TRBJ2-6 gives the whole variable domain EAQVTQNPRYLITVTGKKLTVTCSQNMNHEYMSWYRQDPGLGLRQIYYSMNVEVTDKGDVPEGYKVSRKEKRNFPLILESPSPNQTSLYFCASSLTGVAGANVLTFGAGSRLTVL.